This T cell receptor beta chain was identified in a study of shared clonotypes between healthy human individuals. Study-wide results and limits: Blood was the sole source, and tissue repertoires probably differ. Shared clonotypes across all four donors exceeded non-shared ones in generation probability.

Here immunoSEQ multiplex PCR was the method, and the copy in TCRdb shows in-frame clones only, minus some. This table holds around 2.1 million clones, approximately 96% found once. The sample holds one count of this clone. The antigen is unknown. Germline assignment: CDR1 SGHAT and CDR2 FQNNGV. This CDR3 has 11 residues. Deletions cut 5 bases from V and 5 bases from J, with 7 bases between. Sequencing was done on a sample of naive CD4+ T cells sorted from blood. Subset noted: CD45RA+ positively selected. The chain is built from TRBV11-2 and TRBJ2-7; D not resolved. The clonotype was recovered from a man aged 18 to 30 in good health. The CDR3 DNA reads TGTGCCAGCAGCCCGTACAACGAGCAGTACTTC. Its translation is CASSPYNEQYF.